Below are 23 T cell receptor beta chains sequenced from a single sample in a study of a mutant IDH1 vaccine in newly diagnosed glioma. What these receptors recognize is not known. As to time point: week 5, during vaccination. The investigators gave 300 ug of mutant IDH1 20-mer peptide in each vaccine dose, together with topical imiquimod. Here immunoSEQ multiplex PCR was the method, and the copy in TCRdb shows in-frame clones only, minus some. The sample lists around 36,000 clones; roughly nine tenths were seen once. Here the sequenced sample was PBMCs, taken from a glioma patient whose treatment included an IDH1 peptide vaccine. These receptors originate from a man aged 45-65 years with glioma.

The V gene is TRBV11-2, the J gene TRBJ2-7, with D uncertain. The V end was cut by 2 bases, the J end by 4 bases, with 9 bases between. This CDR3 has 13 residues. Germline lookup yields CDR1 SGHAT and CDR2 FQNNGV. CDR3 sequence: CASSLSVQYEQYF. CDR3 bases: TGTGCCAGCAGCTTATCAGTTCAGTACGAGCAGTACTTC. The full variable domain, its missing parts supplied by reference TRBV11-2 and TRBJ2-7, is EAGVAQSPRYKIIEKRQSVAFWCNPISGHATLYWYQQILGQGPKLLIQFQNNGVVDDSQLPKDRFSAERLKGVDSTLKIQPAKLEDSAVYLCASSLSVQYEQYFGPGTRLTVT.

The chain couples TRBV6-6 to TRBJ2-5; the match to TRBD1 covers 8 bases. The J call is doubtful: the DNA matches TRBJ2-7 better. The germline gives CDR1 MNHNY, CDR2 SVGAGI (reference sequence). The CDR3 has 14 residues. This CDR3 is CAIQGATDSYEQYF. CDR3 nucleotides: TGTGCCATTCAGGGGGCTACAGACTCCTACGAGCAGTACTTC.

V is TRBV5-1 and J is TRBJ1-4, with 10 bases identical to TRBD1. This CDR3 spans 17 amino acids. The germline V gene encodes CDR1 SGHRS and CDR2 YFSETQ. The V segment lost 2 bases and the J segment 0 bases; nucleotides outside the gene matches: 4. The CDR3, as DNA: TGCGCCAGCAGCTTAGGGACAGGGGCAGCAACTAATGAAAAACTGTTTTTT. The encoded protein is CASSLGTGAATNEKLFF.

The genes are TRBV11-2 and TRBJ1-2, with TRBD1 identical over 7 bases. The CDR3 totals 14 residues. With 5 bases clipped from V and 7 bases from J, the junction kept 10 bases outside the gene matches. Germline CDR1 SGHAT, CDR2 FQNNGV. The CDR3 DNA reads TGTGCCAGCAGCGCAAAGGGGGCGTCGTTTGGCTACACCTTC. Translating it yields CASSAKGASFGYTF.

The chain couples TRBV6-1 to TRBJ2-7; no reliable D call. CDR3 length: 14 residues. Trimming stripped 4 bases from V and 2 bases from J, with 12 bases between. Germline V gives CDR1 MNHNS, CDR2 SASEGT. For the CDR3, the DNA is TGTGCCAGCAGTGTCGGGTATGGGCCCTACGAGCAGTACTTC. Translation gives CASSVGYGPYEQYF.

The V and J genes are TRBV7-9 and TRBJ2-7, with D tentatively TRBD1 or TRBD2 (6 bases each). Per germline, CDR1 SEHNR and CDR2 FQNEAQ (reference sequence). The V gene lost 6 bases and the J gene lost 2 bases, with 8 bases spanning the gap. The CDR3 has 12 amino acids. The CDR3 nucleotides are TGTGCCAGCAGGGAGGGGGCCTACGAGCAGTACTTC. Amino acid sequence: CASREGAYEQYF.

The chain combines TRBV5-1 with TRBJ1-1, with TRBD1 matching 11 bases. This CDR3 has 15 amino acids. V lost 3 bases and J lost 5; bases outside the gene matches: 6. Germline V gene sequence: CDR1 SGHRS, CDR2 YFSETQ. The CDR3 DNA follows: TGCGCCAGCAGCTCGGACAGGGGGCAGGGGACTGAAGCTTTCTTT. It translates to CASSSDRGQGTEAFF.

The J gene is TRBJ1-1, the V gene TRBV29-1; 9 bases align to TRBD1. Germline V gene sequence: CDR1 SQVTM, CDR2 ANQGSEA. Trimming cost V 7 bases and J 7 bases; bases outside gene matches: 7. This CDR3 region has 12 residues. The DNA of the CDR3 is TGCAGCGGAGCACTGGGACAGGGTGAAGCTTTCTTT. This gives the protein CSGALGQGEAFF.

This rearrangement joins TRBV11-2 to TRBJ2-2; D perhaps matches TRBD1 (6 bases). Germline V gene data show CDR1 as SGHAT and CDR2 as FQNNGV. CDR3 size: 14 residues. The V end was cut by 3 bases, the J end by 7 bases, with 12 bases between. The chain's CDR3 is CASSFAQGSGELFF. The DNA of the CDR3 is TGTGCCAGCAGCTTTGCGCAGGGGAGCGGGGAGCTGTTTTTT.

CDR3 sequence (DNA): TGTGCCAGCAGCTCTAGGGACGGGTTGGGGCAGCCCCAGCATTTT. Translated, it gives CASSSRDGLGQPQHF. The chain joins TRBV5-8 to TRBJ1-5; tentatively, D is TRBD1 (5 bases). The germline V gene has CDR1 SGHTS and CDR2 YDEGEE. The CDR3 is 15 amino acids. The V gene lost 3 bases and the J gene lost 7 bases, with 17 bases spanning the gap.

This chain joins TRBV2 and TRBJ1-3; 8 positions agree with TRBD1. V lost 1 base, J lost 0 bases, and 2 bases stayed unmatched. The CDR3 is 16 amino acids. Germline values: CDR1 SNHLY, CDR2 FYNNEI. CDR3 nucleotide sequence: TGTGCCAGCAGTGAAGGGACAGGGAACTCTGGAAACACCATATATTTT. The encoded protein is CASSEGTGNSGNTIYF. The full variable domain, in which reference TRBV2 and TRBJ1-3 provide the parts outside the CDR3, is EPEVTQTPSHQVTQMGQEVILRCVPISNHLYFYWYRQILGQKVEFLVSFYNNEISEKSEIFDDQFSVERPDGSNFTLKIRSTKLEDSAMYFCASSEGTGNSGNTIYFGEGSWLTVV.

This clone appeared a single time. The CDR3 sequence is CASNHPYENSNQPQHF. Written as DNA, the CDR3 is TGTGCCAGCAATCATCCATATGAGAATAGCAATCAGCCCCAGCATTTT. The chain links TRBV2 to TRBJ1-5; D unclear. CDR1 and CDR2 from the germline V gene are SNHLY and FYNNEI. The CDR3 spans 16 residues. Trimming stripped 7 bases from V and 0 bases from J, with 16 bases between.

In its sample, this clone was seen once. The V gene is TRBV6-1, the J gene TRBJ1-5; D ambiguous. This CDR3 region has 13 residues. V dropped 7 bases and J dropped 1 base, with 8 bases sitting between them. Germline CDR1 reads MNHNS; CDR2 reads SASEGT. CDR3 in amino acids: CASMVASNQPQHF. In nucleotides, the CDR3 is TGTGCCAGCATGGTGGCCAGCAATCAGCCCCAGCATTTT.

The CDR3 spells CASSLELGINYGYTF. The CDR3 region has the DNA TGTGCCAGCAGCTTAGAGCTGGGGATTAACTATGGCTACACCTTC. This chain uses TRBV7-9 with TRBJ1-2; unclear D gene. Trimming took off 1 base at V and 1 base at J, with 10 bases between the two ends. CDR1 and CDR2 (germline): SEHNR, FQNEAQ (reference sequence). The CDR3 length is 15 residues.

The sample holds one count of this clone. The J gene is TRBJ2-7, the V gene TRBV7-9; no clear D gene. This CDR3 is 14 amino acids long. The germline gives CDR1 SEHNR, CDR2 FQNEAQ (reference sequence). Between the trimmed V and J ends, which lost 5 bases and 2 bases, there was a span of 13 bases. The CDR3 sequence: CASSHPGETYEQYF. In DNA, the CDR3 is TGTGCCAGCAGCCATCCAGGAGAAACCTACGAGCAGTACTTC.

CDR3 loop: CASSWRPNSYEQYF. The CDR3 DNA is TGTGCCAGCAGCTGGAGACCCAACTCCTACGAGCAGTACTTC. V is TRBV5-6 and J is TRBJ2-7; D gene uncertain. V was shortened by 3 bases and J by 0 bases, with 10 bases between the two germline ends. The germline gives CDR1 SGHDT, CDR2 YYEEEE. The CDR3 loop spans 14 amino acids. The full variable domain, its missing parts supplied by reference TRBV5-6 and TRBJ2-7, is DAGVTQSPTHLIKTRGQQVTLRCSPKSGHDTVSWYQQALGQGPQFIFQYYEEEERQRGNFPDRFSGHQFPNYSSELNVNALLLGDSALYLCASSWRPNSYEQYFGPGTRLTVT.

The V gene is TRBV13, the J gene TRBJ1-1; 9 bases fit TRBD1. The CDR3 has 15 residues. Losses at the gene ends were 5 bases for V and 1 base for J; bases not matched to a gene: 5. CDR1 is PRHDT, CDR2 FYEKMQ, per germline (reference sequence). The CDR3 reads CASSADRGWNTEAFF. DNA of the CDR3: TGTGCCAGCAGCGCGGACAGGGGATGGAACACTGAAGCTTTCTTT.

The chain uses TRBV5-1 and TRBJ1-4; the D is unclear. Germline-derived CDR1 and CDR2 are SGHRS and YFSETQ. The length of the CDR3 is 13 residues. V lost 0 bases, J lost 6 bases, and 6 bases lay in between. CDR3 DNA: TGCGCCAGCAGCTTGGATCAGGATGAAAAACTGTTTTTT. Its translation: CASSLDQDEKLFF.

The table lists this clone with a count of one. V is TRBV4-2 and J is TRBJ2-1, with D tentatively TRBD1 or TRBD2 (7 bases each). The V end lost 3 bases, the J end lost 7 bases, and 13 bases lay between the germline ends. The CDR3 runs to 14 residues. Germline-derived CDR1 and CDR2 are LGHNA and YNFKEQ. The CDR3 DNA sequence: TGTGCCAGCAGCCACCCCAGGGGGGGAAATGAGCAGTTCTTC. Translation gives CASSHPRGGNEQFF.

This chain connects TRBV4-3 to TRBJ2-7, with D uncertain. This CDR3 is built from 14 residues. Trimming took off 1 base at V and 0 bases at J, with 7 bases between the two ends. The germline V gene has CDR1 LGHNA and CDR2 YSLEER. Written as DNA, the CDR3 is TGCGCCAGCAGCCAAGCCCAATCCTCCTACGAGCAGTACTTC. This encodes CASSQAQSSYEQYF.

This chain uses TRBV2 with TRBJ1-5; D unresolved. Per germline, CDR1 SNHLY and CDR2 FYNNEI. V lost 1 base and J 0 bases, leaving 7 bases between the germline ends. The CDR3 totals 15 residues. The CDR3 coding sequence is TGTGCCAGCAGTGAAGGAAGAAATAGCAATCAGCCCCAGCATTTT. Translating it yields CASSEGRNSNQPQHF.

The rearrangement uses TRBV28 and TRBJ2-1, with D possibly being TRBD1 (5 bases). The germline V gene encodes CDR1 MDHEN and CDR2 SYDVKM. The CDR3 runs 15 residues. The ends were cut back, 2 bases at V and 1 base at J, with 9 bases in the middle. The CDR3 region is CASSLDPGSYNEQFF. In DNA, the CDR3 is TGTGCCAGCAGTTTAGACCCAGGGTCCTACAATGAGCAGTTCTTC.

This clone was found once. The rearrangement joins TRBV5-1 to TRBJ2-4, with 9 bases fitting TRBD1. The CDR3 is 14 residues long. V shed 4 bases and J 8 bases; nucleotides not matched to a gene: 7. In germline, CDR1 is SGHRS, CDR2 YFSETQ. The CDR3: CASSGGTGWDIQYF. CDR3 DNA sequence: TGCGCCAGCAGCGGAGGGACAGGGTGGGACATTCAGTACTTC.